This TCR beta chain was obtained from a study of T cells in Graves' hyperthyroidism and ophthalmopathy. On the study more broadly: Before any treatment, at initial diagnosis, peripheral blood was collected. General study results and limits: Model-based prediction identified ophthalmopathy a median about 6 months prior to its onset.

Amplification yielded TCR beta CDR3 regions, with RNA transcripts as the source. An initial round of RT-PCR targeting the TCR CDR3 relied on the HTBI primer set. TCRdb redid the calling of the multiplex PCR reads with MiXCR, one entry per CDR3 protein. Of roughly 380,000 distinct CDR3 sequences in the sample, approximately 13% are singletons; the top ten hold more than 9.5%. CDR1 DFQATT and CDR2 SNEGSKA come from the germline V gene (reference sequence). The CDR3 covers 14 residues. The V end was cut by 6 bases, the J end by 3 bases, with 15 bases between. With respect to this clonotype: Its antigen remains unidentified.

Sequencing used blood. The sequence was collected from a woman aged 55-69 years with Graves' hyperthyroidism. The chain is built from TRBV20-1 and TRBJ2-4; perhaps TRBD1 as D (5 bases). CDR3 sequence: CSAPFRGSKNIQYF. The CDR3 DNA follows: TGCAGTGCCCCCTTTAGGGGTAGCAAAAACATTCAGTACTTC.